This section outlines one T cell receptor (beta chain) sequence together with its context. What it binds is not known. These data belong to a study of fetal regulatory T cell absence and autoimmunity. In the study overall: Without clinical diabetes, IPEX patients showed exocrine pancreas autoimmunity. Findings of the study overall: Oligoclonal TCR enrichment in pancreas over cord blood reached over 100-fold for some clones. In IPEX, the enrichment was taken to support antigen-driven autoimmunity before birth.

This was a survey-level run. Clones were sequenced by immunoSEQ multiplex PCR, and TCRdb holds only the in-frame ones, with some missing. The sample records some 46,000 clones, approximately 80% being singletons. The CDR3 has 11 amino acids. Trimming pared 5 bases from V and 9 bases from J, leaving 8 bases between. CDR1 is MNHNS and CDR2 is SASEGT in the germline V gene. Specimen: cord blood. The receptor comes from a newborn boy with IPEX syndrome. The chain employs TRBV6-1 and TRBJ2-1; D ambiguous. CDR3 protein: CASSWSGEQFF. Here the CDR3 DNA reads TGTGCCAGCAGTTGGTCGGGTGAGCAGTTCTTC.